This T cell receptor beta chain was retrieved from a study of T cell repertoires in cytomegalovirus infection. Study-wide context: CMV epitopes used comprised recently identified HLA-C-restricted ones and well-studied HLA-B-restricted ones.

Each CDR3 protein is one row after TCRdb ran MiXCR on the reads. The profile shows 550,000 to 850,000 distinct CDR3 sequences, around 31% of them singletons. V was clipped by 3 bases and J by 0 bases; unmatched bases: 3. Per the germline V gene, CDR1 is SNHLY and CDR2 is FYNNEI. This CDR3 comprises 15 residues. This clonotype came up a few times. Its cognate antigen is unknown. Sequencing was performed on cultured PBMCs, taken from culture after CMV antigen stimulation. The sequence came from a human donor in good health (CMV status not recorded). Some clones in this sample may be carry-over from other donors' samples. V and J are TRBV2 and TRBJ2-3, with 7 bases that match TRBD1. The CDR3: CASSDRDSSTDTQYF. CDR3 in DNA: TGTGCCAGCAGTGACCGGGACAGTAGCACAGATACGCAGTATTTT.